One T cell receptor (beta chain) is described in this entry. This CDR3 region has 16 residues. V lost 0 bases, J lost 5 bases, and 6 bases stayed unmatched. CDR1 SGHRS and CDR2 YFSETQ come from the germline V gene. Original handling: Scientists estimated how many nucleated cells there were by amplifying reference gene primers. Clones were sequenced by immunoSEQ multiplex PCR, and TCRdb holds only the in-frame ones, with some missing. V and J calls and clone size are as listed in that table; D and trimming were resolved from the DNA. The data contain 130,000 or so clones, approximately 83% of them singletons. The data stem from a study of blood T cell repertoires in COVID-19. Study-wide context: Whether acute or convalescent, the COVID-19 samples came from the United States, Italy and Spain. From T cells, B-cell-depleted T cells, or PBMCs came the material, which was cDNA or gDNA.

Source material: peripheral blood. The TCR was taken from a human donor in a cohort sampled during active COVID-19. The J gene is TRBJ1-4, the V gene TRBV5-1; 8 bases match TRBD1. The CDR3 loop is CASSLVGQALNEKLFF. CDR3 DNA: TGCGCCAGCAGCTTGGTGGGACAGGCCCTCAATGAAAAACTGTTTTTT.